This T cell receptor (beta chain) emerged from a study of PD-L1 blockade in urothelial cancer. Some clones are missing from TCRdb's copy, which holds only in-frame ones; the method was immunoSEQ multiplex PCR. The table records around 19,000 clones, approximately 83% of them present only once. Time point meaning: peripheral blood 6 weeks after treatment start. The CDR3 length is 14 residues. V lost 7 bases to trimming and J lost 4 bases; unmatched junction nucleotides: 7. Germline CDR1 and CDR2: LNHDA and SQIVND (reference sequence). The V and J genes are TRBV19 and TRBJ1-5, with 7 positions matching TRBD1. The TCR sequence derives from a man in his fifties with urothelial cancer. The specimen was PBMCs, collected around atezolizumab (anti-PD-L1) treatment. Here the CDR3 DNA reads TGTGCCAGTAATCTTCAACAGGGGAATCAGCCCCAGCATTTT. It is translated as CASNLQQGNQPQHF.